The clone carrying this TCR beta chain was counted ten times or more. Its specificity is not known. This specimen belongs to a study of T-cell reconstitution after alpha-beta-depleted transplantation in children. The CDR3 has 13 amino acids. Germline lookup yields CDR1 GTSNPN and CDR2 SVGIG (reference sequence). V was cut by 1 base and J by 2 bases, with 7 bases left in between. The TCRbeta library was prepared with unique molecular identifiers. Each CDR3 protein is one row after TCRdb ran MiXCR on the PCR reads. The sample holds roughly 500,000 distinct CDR3 sequences, over 9.5% seen once. General study findings and limits: At the one-year point after transplant, T-cell counts and TCRbeta diversity were found to come mostly from T cells that had been newly produced. As was reported, about two months after transplant, alpha-beta T cells came from several hundred expanded graft clones. The study traced high day-60 TCRbeta diversity in some patients to surviving recipient T cells and thymic progenitors.

The rearrangement uses TRBV30 and TRBJ2-3; D is uncertain. This TCR was sampled from a child aged 2-15 years with inherited bone marrow failure, due to receive a stem cell transplant. Material: PBMCs, obtained before TCRalphabeta/CD19-depleted stem cell transplant. The CDR3 bases are TGTGCCTGGAGTGGAGACTTCACAGATACGCAGTATTTT. Its protein is CAWSGDFTDTQYF.